This T cell receptor beta chain was obtained from a study of CD8 T cells in Susac syndrome. V was trimmed by 1 base and J by 0 bases, leaving 13 bases between them. This CDR3 contains 15 residues. Per the germline V gene, CDR1 is SQVTM and CDR2 is ANQGSEA. About 0.45 to 1 ug RNA was reverse transcribed with random hexamers. The method of amplification for TCR beta CDR3 was immunoSEQ multiplex PCR, covering 54 Vbeta and 13 Jbeta. TCRdb re-called the immunoSEQ multiplex PCR reads through MiXCR, storing one row per CDR3 protein. The sample shows 200,000 to 250,000 distinct CDR3 sequences, 95% of them seen only once.

The material sequenced was CD4+ T cells from PBMCs. The clonotype was recovered from a human donor with multiple sclerosis. V gene TRBV29-1 combines with J gene TRBJ2-7; D is unresolved. The CDR3 DNA is TGCAGCGTTGAAGGGGTCGGTGGAACCTCCTACGAGCAGTACTTC. This sequence encodes CSVEGVGGTSYEQYF.